Each of the 14 T cell receptor beta chains below was sequenced from the same sample in a study of CD8+ T cells in alopecia areata. Following extraction, RNA underwent reverse transcription to cDNA, which served as the sequencing template. Data came from immunoSEQ multiplex PCR; TCRdb stores just in-frame clones and leaves some out. Of 95,000 to 100,000 clones listed, 60% were seen once; the top ten hold over 15%. Sample treatment: oral pan-JAK inhibitor, 5-10 mg twice daily. The sample consisted of CD8+ T cells sorted from blood, taken at week 56, from a patient treated with tofacitinib. These receptors were taken from a human donor with alopecia areata.

This chain uses TRBV29-1 with TRBJ1-2, with 7 bases identical to TRBD1. This CDR3 contains 16 residues. The junction had 20 bases not matched to a gene; V was cut back by 5 bases and J by 8 bases. The V gene's germline CDR1 is SQVTM and CDR2 ANQGSEA. The CDR3 nucleotides read TGCAGCGTTCCTGAAGGTGTAACAGGGGACCGGAGGGGCTACACCTTC. Its translation is CSVPEGVTGDRRGYTF.

The chain carries TRBV27 and TRBJ2-1, with 12 bases fitting TRBD1. The V and J ends lost 6 bases and 9 bases, in that order; junction bases with no gene match: 6. This CDR3 spans 14 amino acids. The V gene's germline CDR1 is MNHEY and CDR2 SMNVEV (reference sequence). The CDR3 loop is CASSTGQGALEQFF. The CDR3 DNA follows: TGTGCCAGCAGCACGGGACAGGGGGCTCTTGAGCAGTTCTTC.

The V gene is TRBV30, the J gene TRBJ2-7; 9 nucleotides line up with TRBD1. The CDR3 sequence is 12 residues long. Looked up from germline, CDR1 is GTSNPN and CDR2 is SVGIG (reference sequence). V trimming: 5 bases; J trimming: 3 bases; junction bases outside the gene matches: 2. The CDR3 loop reads CAWVDRGYEQYF. CDR3 nucleotide sequence: TGTGCCTGGGTGGACAGGGGCTACGAGCAGTACTTC. Complete variable domain (other parts from reference TRBV30 and TRBJ2-7): SQTIHQWPATLVQPVGSPLSLECTVEGTSNPNLYWYRQAAGRGLQLLFYSVGIGQISSEVPQNLSASRPQDRQFILSSKKLLLSDSGFYLCAWVDRGYEQYFGPGTRLTVT.

The V and J genes are TRBV27 and TRBJ1-1; no firm D call. Per germline, CDR1 MNHEY and CDR2 SMNVEV (reference sequence). The CDR3 totals 15 residues. V was clipped by 2 bases and J by 4 bases, with 14 bases between them. The CDR3 DNA follows: TGTGCCAGCAGTTTAGGGTCAGCCGCCAGCACTGAAGCTTTCTTT. It translates to CASSLGSAASTEAFF.

In DNA, the CDR3 is TGTGCCAGTATTGATCTGGGCCAGGGTATGAACACTGAAGCTTTCTTT. It specifies CASIDLGQGMNTEAFF. The chain combines TRBV19 with TRBJ1-1, with TRBD1 as a possible D gene (5 bases). V gave up 7 bases and J gave up 0 bases, with 18 bases separating them. The CDR3 is 16 residues long. Germline assignment: CDR1 LNHDA and CDR2 SQIVND (reference sequence).

A few counts support this clone. The chain employs TRBV6-6 and TRBJ1-1, with D possibly matching TRBD1 (5 bases). The CDR3 covers 13 residues. Germline CDR1 and CDR2: MNHNY and SVGAGI (reference sequence). Trimming stripped 2 bases from V and 4 bases from J, with 8 bases between. CDR3 nucleotides: TGTGCCAGCAGTTACAGCCAGGGCACTGAAGCTTTCTTT. Translation: CASSYSQGTEAFF.

This chain connects TRBV4-2 to TRBJ1-3; tentatively, D is TRBD1 (5 bases). V shed 0 bases and J shed 4 bases, with 13 bases lying between them. The CDR3 loop spans 16 amino acids. In germline, CDR1 is LGHNA, CDR2 YNFKEQ. CDR3 protein: CASSQEVGVGGNTIYF. CDR3 nucleotides: TGTGCCAGCAGCCAAGAGGTGGGGGTTGGAGGAAACACCATATATTTT.

The chain is built from TRBV13 and TRBJ2-5; D might be TRBD1 or TRBD2, each matching 6 bases. Trimming left V 5 bases short and J 5 bases short, with 18 bases between. The CDR3 is made up of 15 amino acids. The germline V gene encodes CDR1 PRHDT and CDR2 FYEKMQ (reference sequence). The chain's CDR3 is CASSPDRTGGETQYF. The DNA for the CDR3 is TGTGCCAGCAGCCCCGACAGGACCGGAGGGGAGACCCAGTACTTC. The full variable domain, rest sourced from reference TRBV13 and TRBJ2-5, is AAGVIQSPRHLIKEKRETATLKCYPIPRHDTVYWYQQGPGQDPQFLISFYEKMQSDKGSIPDRFSAQQFSDYHSELNMSSLELGDSALYFCASSPDRTGGETQYFGPGTRLLVL.

The CDR3 nucleotides read TGTGCCAGCAGCGTCAGCCACTCTGGAAACACCATATATTTT. Amino acid sequence: CASSVSHSGNTIYF. This rearrangement joins TRBV9 to TRBJ1-3, with no clear D. This CDR3 has 14 residues. V gave up 2 bases and J gave up 0 bases, with 6 bases separating them. Germline lookup yields CDR1 SGDLS and CDR2 YYNGEE.

The rearrangement uses TRBV7-2 and TRBJ2-2; possible D gene TRBD2, 6 bases. The CDR3 covers 16 residues. V was clipped by 5 bases and J by 4 bases, with 17 bases between them. Germline CDR1 SGHTA, CDR2 FQGNSA. The CDR3 DNA is TGTGCCAGCAGCCCCCTCGATTTGGGGGGCACCGGGGAGCTGTTTTTT. Amino acids: CASSPLDLGGTGELFF.

V and J are TRBV4-2 and TRBJ2-3; D uncertain. This CDR3 spans 15 amino acids. CDR1 is LGHNA, CDR2 YNFKEQ, per germline. V was shortened by 0 bases and J by 6 bases, with 13 bases between the two germline ends. The CDR3 DNA reads as TGTGCCAGCAGCCAAGATTCGCATGCGCGCGATACGCAGTATTTT. It codes for CASSQDSHARDTQYF.

The chain recombines TRBV5-1 with TRBJ2-1; D gene ambiguous. V was cut by 5 bases and J by 6 bases, with 12 bases left in between. From germline, CDR1 is SGHRS and CDR2 YFSETQ. This CDR3 is built from 13 residues. The CDR3 reads CASRPEPINEQFF. CDR3 coding DNA: TGCGCCAGCAGGCCAGAACCCATCAATGAGCAGTTCTTC.

The chain links TRBV29-1 to TRBJ2-1; 8 nucleotides agree with TRBD1. CDR3 length: 16 amino acids. Trimming took 3 bases from V and 3 from J; bases not matched to a gene: 10. Germline CDR1 is SQVTM and CDR2 is ANQGSEA. For the CDR3, the DNA is TGCAGCGTTGATGGGTTCGGGACAGGAAGCTACAATGAGCAGTTCTTC. Translated, it gives CSVDGFGTGSYNEQFF.

The rearrangement joins TRBV29-1 to TRBJ1-1; no firm D call. CDR3 length: 14 residues. V lost 4 bases and J lost 1, with 13 bases in between. Germline CDR1 SQVTM, CDR2 ANQGSEA. CDR3: CSVARTGRNTEAFF. In DNA, the CDR3 is TGCAGCGTTGCCCGAACCGGGAGGAACACTGAAGCTTTCTTT. Together with reference TRBV29-1 and TRBJ1-1, the CDR3 gives the full variable domain: SAVISQKPSRDICQRGTSLTIQCQVDSQVTMMFWYRQQPGQSLTLIATANQGSEATYESGFVIDKFPISRPNLTFSTLTVSNMSPEDSSIYLCSVARTGRNTEAFFGQGTRLTVV.